This TCR beta chain was obtained from a study of cytomegalovirus exposure and HLA in healthy donors (dated 2017 in TCRdb). At the level of the whole study: An earlier analysis of approximately 640 of the donors reported about 250 Gb of sequence data and some 120 million unique TCR beta sequences from 190 million or so T cells. Roughly 5 DR-DQ haplotypes were treated as single units for association and clustering because of strong linkage in the cohort. The T cell repertoires of 666 subjects were profiled by immunosequencing and related to cytomegalovirus serostatus. Alongside the repertoire data, information on donor age, sex, ethnicity and CMV serostatus was compiled. Among around 400 genotyped donors of the cohort, an average of about 240,000 unique TCR beta nucleotide sequences was sequenced per donor, of which about 18% were non-productive. A later genetic analysis took genome-wide SNP genotypes for about 55% of the roughly 700 donors and used that subset as a discovery cohort. Rather than using new phenotypic data, the later analysis identified candidate immune exposures from TCR beta sequences and from how often those sequences occurred across donors. In an earlier analysis of around 540 of the donors, high-throughput TCR beta sequencing was used to judge whether each TCR beta V gene segment behaved as functional or pseudogenic. A later analysis re-examined previously published TCR beta repertoires from more than 600 donors and added high-resolution HLA genotyping to investigate patterns of TCR occurrence. The number of typed donors differed by locus: 629-630 for A, B, C, DRB1 and DQB1; 522 for DQA1; 606 for DPA1; and roughly 470 for DPB1. Class I and class II HLA loci were covered by the typing at four-digit resolution. The study combined high-throughput TCR immunosequencing, statistical association of individual TCRs with disease status, and machine learning to predict cytomegalovirus infection status. In addition to the first cohort of 666 subjects, a separate validation cohort of 120 different subjects was used. The study aimed to test whether signatures of past pathogen exposure could be identified by cataloging public T cell receptors. An early release covering around 630 HLA-typed donors comprised about 310 gigabases of sequencing data and 85 million or so unique TCR sequences. Every repertoire in the discovery cohort had been generated on one and the same sequencing platform. Of the roughly 400 genotyped donors, 75% to 85% were placed in the genetic ancestry cluster associated with self-reported Caucasian donors.

The cohort comprised 666 healthy bone marrow donors. Cohort members were all nominally healthy when sampled, although unrecorded immune exposures were likely present. The donor was CMV seropositive and belonged to the group of 250 to 300 seropositive cohort members. Each donor provided a peripheral blood sample, and peripheral blood mononuclear cells were used for TCR beta sequencing. Genomic DNA was extracted from the blood cell samples with the Qiagen DNeasy Blood Extraction Kit. General conclusions and limits of the study: CMV serostatus was the only immune exposure information available for the cohort. Specific HLA alleles were associated with 15,000 to 20,000 TCR beta sequences at a false discovery rate of 0.05 in a later analysis. The presence/absence analyses assumed that sequencing depth was roughly uniform across donors, and that assumption may not be true. The authors suggested that the approach could potentially be generalized to other disease states and immunological phenotypes. Some IMGT-functional V segments, including TRBV6-2 and TRBV6-3, could not be distinguished by the 87-base-pair reads and were therefore excluded. Compared with equally common non-associated chains, HLA-associated TCR beta chains in a later analysis were more clonally expanded and had lower generation probabilities. In both the original and validation cohorts, the classifier was reported to diagnose cytomegalovirus status with high specificity and sensitivity. In an earlier analysis of about 540 of the donors, most TCR beta V segments were observed in productive rearrangements about 87% or about 30% of the time, broadly matching IMGT annotations. Over 15 rarely observed V segments, including chromosome 9 orphons, were excluded from the earlier analysis of about 600 of the donors because counts were too low. In a later analysis, the rate of TCR association differed among HLA loci, with DRB1 alleles having the most associated TCRs and HLA-C alleles having the fewest. A further reported finding was that TCR beta sequences accurately predicted the HLA-A and HLA-B alleles for most subjects in the first cohort. Most TCR sequences were observed very rarely across donors, whereas some public TCRs were present in many individuals. In a later genetic analysis, fewer N-insertions in productive TCRs were reported among donors in an Asian-associated ancestry cluster than the roughly 640-donor mean. Correlated functional status among segregating V segments might reflect linkage disequilibrium, but an unknown experimental factor could not be ruled out. According to a later analysis, most CMV-associated TCR beta chains appeared to be HLA-restricted, and the HLA associations seemed to be driven largely by CMV exposure. A cluster of highly shared sequence variants was judged likely to represent a technical artifact of the sequencing pipeline. This cohort had only TCR beta chains sequenced, and the lack of alpha or paired-chain data limited which features could be detected. In the study, some 160 TCR beta chains were listed as associated with cytomegalovirus. Several of the top co-occurrence clusters appeared to be linked to parvovirus B19, influenza, CMV and Epstein-Barr virus, according to a later analysis. In a later genetic analysis, a missense DCLRE1C variant was associated with V-gene and J-gene trimming of TCR beta chains, and the association was replicated in an independent cohort. Strong co-occurrence of HLA alleles, especially DR and DQ, made assigning TCR associations to individual alleles difficult. Because HLA typing was missing for some donors at each locus, association tests included only the typed subset. In vitro tests confirmed that a few of the cytomegalovirus-associated TCR beta chains recognize cytomegalovirus antigens.

The trim is 11 bases for V and 5 bases for J, with a gap of 22 bases between the germline ends. According to the germline V gene, CDR1 reads MNHNS and CDR2 reads SASEGT. The CDR3 goes from the cysteine to the phenylalanine over 15 residues. The CDR3 DNA has 45 bases and is translated from base 1. The library was obtained by the immunoSEQ multiplex PCR assay. For the multiplex PCR, a mixture combining 60 forward primers for TCR Vbeta segments and 13 reverse primers for TCR Jbeta segments was used. The CDR3 region of rearranged TCR beta genes was amplified from genomic DNA by a multiplex PCR assay. The amplified TCR beta libraries were sequenced on the Illumina HiSeq System as 87-base-pair reads. Per the source publication's procedure: A later analysis counted some 80 million unique TCR beta chains across the approximately 700 repertoires, and 10 million to 12 million of these chains were shared by at least two donors. Raw reads were error-corrected and collapsed into unique sequences by a nearest-neighbor algorithm in which closely related sequences were merged to remove PCR and sequencing errors. V, D and J gene segments were assigned by aligning CDR3 sequences to IMGT reference sequences. For a sequence to be retained, a match of at least six nucleotides was required to both a V gene segment and a J gene segment. Rearrangements were classified as productive when the CDR3 lacked stop codons and remained in frame with V and J, and all other rearrangements were classified as non-productive. CDR3 was defined by IMGT convention, running from the second conserved V-encoded cysteine to the conserved J-encoded phenylalanine. The earlier analysis of 587 of the donors excluded any sequence lacking an unambiguous match to a single V gene segment. An earlier analysis of about 600 of the donors called V segments functional above 56.7% productive rearrangements and segregating when the between-donor standard deviation exceeded 5%. A statistical classification framework was built to diagnose cytomegalovirus status from the catalog of TCR beta chain sequences. In a later analysis, V and J genes were assigned by comparing TCR nucleotide sequences against IMGT/GENE-DB human TR gene sequences. In a later analysis, CDR3 sequences and most-parsimonious VDJ recombination scenarios were assigned using the TCRdist pipeline. A later analysis defined each TCR beta chain by its CDR3 amino acid sequence plus V-gene family, and excluded reads lacking a unique V-gene family. To address suspected cross-contamination and a sequencing artifact, a later analysis removed under 600 highly shared, low-generation-probability nucleotide sequences. In a later analysis, a clonal expansion index for each public chain was calculated from normalized within-repertoire ranks of inferred template counts. A later analysis computed generation probabilities with a VDJ recombination model fitted to out-of-frame rearrangements, and checked the results against IGoR. In a later analysis, hypergeometric tests were used to score TCR-TCR, TCR-HLA and TCR-CMV co-occurrence, with a repertoire-size bias correction applied to TCR pairs. False discovery rates were estimated in a later analysis by permuting HLA or CMV assignments 20 times. In a later analysis, co-occurring TCRs were grouped using DBSCAN, and TCRdist sequence similarity was added for clustering within HLA-allele-positive subsets. For co-occurrence clustering, repertoires with fewer than 30,000 or more than 120,000 public chains were excluded, along with roughly 5 repertoires with anomalous nucleotide sharing. Not all clones reach the TCRdb copy of this immuneACCESS table, which keeps in-frame sequences only. Checked studies attribute under half of the gap to unresolved V genes and leave the rest unexplained. That table supplies the V and J calls and clone size; D and trimming were determined from the DNA. The sample profile shows 75,000 to 90,000 clones; around 79% of them were found once. The ten largest clonotypes hold around 5.8% of the sample.

In regard to this clone: There is no known antigen for this receptor. Base qualities are not at hand, and no much larger clone is one base apart.

This sequence originates from a male donor in good health and CMV-seropositive. The sequenced sample consisted of PBMCs. Here the chain combines TRBV6-1 and TRBJ2-1; TRBD2 is a possible D gene, resting on 6 matching bases. Here is the DNA: TGTGCCGTCAGCGGTGGGGGACTGCTGGACAATGAGCAGTTCTTC. It codes for CAVSGGGLLDNEQFF.